These 10 T cell receptor beta chains were all obtained from the same sample, sequenced in a study of long-term antiretroviral therapy in people with HIV (dated by TCRdb to 2022 to 2024). The immunoSEQ hsTCRB v3.0 assay was used at survey level resolution for TRB variable region sequencing. Imported from immuneACCESS, the table was reduced by TCRdb to in-frame sequences with V and J called. These copies leave out some clones; in studies compared against another copy, an unresolved V gene accounts for under half, and the cause of the remainder is not known. In all, the sample holds 25,000 to 35,000 clones, and around four fifths of those were seen once. The top ten constitute roughly a tenth of the sample. This specimen was unsorted PBMCs, taken 2.7 to 2.9 years after starting antiretroviral therapy. Receptors originate from a man aged 25 to 45 with HIV.

This clone showed up just once. CDR3 sequence (DNA): TGTGCCAGCAGTTACGTCGAAGTTGGACGGCCCTATGGCTACACCTTC. This encodes CASSYVEVGRPYGYTF. The V call is TRBV6-5, the J call TRBJ1-2; D gene unclear. CDR1 is MNHEY and CDR2 is SVGAGI in the germline V gene. The CDR3 consists of 16 residues. The V end lost 2 bases, the J end lost 4 bases, and 17 bases lay between the germline ends.

This chain connects TRBV29-1 to TRBJ2-6; 10 bases are a match to TRBD1. From germline, CDR1 is SQVTM and CDR2 ANQGSEA. V trimming: 8 bases; J trimming: 2 bases; junction bases outside the gene matches: 9. The CDR3 is 16 amino acids. As DNA, the CDR3 is TGCAGCACCCTTGGACAGGGGGTCACTGGGGCCAACGTCCTGACTTTC. Its translation is CSTLGQGVTGANVLTF.

This chain links TRBV2 with TRBJ1-5; a weak D match, TRBD1 (5 bases). The germline V gene has CDR1 SNHLY and CDR2 FYNNEI. The V gene lost 6 bases and the J gene lost 3 bases, with 18 bases spanning the gap. This CDR3 is built from 16 residues. CDR3 sequence: CASRGAFRQNNQPQHF. The CDR3, as DNA: TGTGCCAGCAGAGGAGCCTTCCGACAGAACAATCAGCCCCAGCATTTT.

The chain has TRBV6-9 and TRBJ1-2; D might be TRBD1 (5 bases). This CDR3 is 12 amino acids long. The V and J ends lost 10 bases and 7 bases respectively, with 16 bases between them. In germline, CDR1 is MNHGY, CDR2 SVAAGI. The CDR3 is CATDSGLAGYTF. Written as DNA, the CDR3 is TGTGCCACTGACAGTGGGTTAGCTGGCTACACCTTC.

The chain joins TRBV6-1 to TRBJ2-2; D possibly uses TRBD1 or TRBD2 (6 bases each). The CDR3 contains 15 residues. CDR1 is MNHNS, CDR2 SASEGT, per germline. Trimming took 5 bases from V and 4 from J, leaving 14 bases between them. As DNA, the CDR3 is TGTGCCAGCAGTAAGAGGGGGGACTTCACCGGGGAGCTGTTTTTT. It translates to CASSKRGDFTGELFF.

This clone was detected a few times. The V and J genes are TRBV30 and TRBJ2-7; D may be TRBD1 or TRBD2 (5 bases each). This CDR3 is 15 amino acids long. Germline CDR1 and CDR2: GTSNPN and SVGIG (reference sequence). V was shortened by 1 base and J by 0 bases, with 13 bases between the two germline ends. The CDR3 nucleotides read TGTGCCTGGAGTGGGGGGACGGCCCACTCCTACGAGCAGTACTTC. This codes for CAWSGGTAHSYEQYF.

The genes are TRBV18 and TRBJ1-4, with a tentative D call TRBD1 (5 bases). Trimming cost V 6 bases and J 7 bases, with 15 bases left between them. The germline V gene encodes CDR1 KGHSH and CDR2 LQKENI. This CDR3 region has 14 residues. The CDR3 here is CASSPQLGGEKLFF. The CDR3 coding sequence is TGTGCCAGCTCCCCTCAGTTGGGGGGTGAAAAACTGTTTTTT.

This clone was seen only a few times. This sequence joins TRBV6-6 and TRBJ1-6; no firm D call. The V gene's germline CDR1 is MNHNY and CDR2 SVGAGI (reference sequence). With 5 bases removed from V and 10 bases from J, the gap between germline ends came to 15 bases. CDR3 length: 14 residues. This CDR3 reads CASSHTGSGSPLHF. CDR3 DNA: TGTGCCAGCAGTCACACCGGGTCTGGGTCACCCCTCCACTTT.

This sequence joins TRBV19 and TRBJ1-1; 9 positions match TRBD1. Germline CDR1 LNHDA, CDR2 SQIVND (reference sequence). CDR3 length equals 16 residues. The trim removed 6 bases at V and 8 bases at J, leaving 16 bases unmatched. The CDR3 protein is CASSPRTGESKSEAFF. CDR3 in DNA: TGTGCCAGTAGCCCCAGGACAGGGGAGAGTAAAAGCGAAGCTTTCTTT.

Only a few counts were recorded for this clone. This rearrangement joins TRBV2 to TRBJ1-2; possible D gene TRBD1, 6 bases. V lost 3 bases and J lost 1, with 9 bases in between. The CDR3 consists of 14 residues. The germline V gene encodes CDR1 SNHLY and CDR2 FYNNEI. The DNA of the CDR3 is TGTGCCAGCAGTGAGGGGGGCAGTAACTATGGCTACACCTTC. It yields the protein CASSEGGSNYGYTF. The full variable domain, in which reference TRBV2 and TRBJ1-2 provide the parts outside the CDR3, is EPEVTQTPSHQVTQMGQEVILRCVPISNHLYFYWYRQILGQKVEFLVSFYNNEISEKSEIFDDQFSVERPDGSNFTLKIRSTKLEDSAMYFCASSEGGSNYGYTFGSGTRLTVV.